The present entry profiles one T cell receptor beta chain with its context. No antigen is known for it. Base qualities are not at hand, and no much larger clone is one base apart. The library was prepared using RACE. Data came from a NextSeq 500. Library preparation attached unique molecular identifiers to individual cDNA molecules for quantitative, reproducible TCR counting. Each blood RNA sample was used to sequence both TCR alpha and TCR beta chains. The authors' pipeline ran thus. Samples had a median of roughly 99,000 TCRs, with a range from about 20,000 to 690,600. V, J and CDR3 annotation of the TCR reads was performed with the Decombinator software suite. For PS versus PT1 abundance plots, all samples were subsampled to the same number of TCRs (28,000). TCRs were defined as expanded if absent before sensitization and observed at least eight times at the 2-week time point. Using fastp trimming at Q25 and MiXCR clonotype assembly, TCRdb reanalyzed the public sequencing data and kept in-frame beta chains. Duplicate CDR3 protein sequences are folded into a single record with the most common DNA and genes. TCRdb's processing, not the authors', yielded these V and J calls. Recorded for this sample are 180,000 or so distinct CDR3 sequences; more than 14% of them occurred a single time. The top ten clones comprise about 1.8% of the sample.

The source of the sample is a study of human T cells and chemical hapten exposure (dated by TCRdb to the early 2020s). For context, the study as a whole: For sensitization, 2% DPC in acetone was applied to a roughly 2 cm by roughly 2 cm area of upper inner arm skin. Throughout the approximately 24-week study period, patients were also given weekly therapeutic DPC doses on the scalp. Blood was sampled from patients pre-sensitization (week 0) and at 2, 6 and about 24 weeks after DPC sensitization. Patch testing was performed on the upper back with Finn chambers containing 0.01% DPC, and the patch tests were scored after 6 days according to International Contact Dermatitis Research Group standards. Blood for TCR sequencing was provided by twenty-nine alopecia patients at one to four time points (pre-sensitization, 2, 6 and 24 weeks). The mostly female patient cohort included alopecia areata with under or over 50% scalp involvement, alopecia totalis and alopecia universalis. Libraries were pooled for sequencing, and variation in per-sample TCR yields was attributed mainly to small differences in library volumes within the pool. The study tracked peripheral blood TCR repertoire changes in vivo during primary and secondary sensitization to the hapten diphenylcyclopropenone (DPC) in alopecia patients. General findings and caveats noted by the study authors: Significantly more large CDR3 similarity clusters were formed by expanded TCRs than by pre-sensitization or healthy control sets, consistent with antigen-driven responses. Alopecia, a presumed autoimmune disease, was present in all patients, so the immune response of the patients might differ from that of healthy individuals. A positive correlation was found between the number of PT1 expanded TCRs and patch test score, with significance reached at thresholds 8, 16 and 32 but not 4. DPC sensitization did not change how many TCRs were above 1 in 1000 frequency, and no evidence was found of alterations in global repertoire structure. After repeated subsampling, the strength of the expansion versus patch-test correlation and the threshold at which it became significant changed.

The sample's time point label is to be understood as: patch test 1, 2 weeks after DPC sensitization. The intended sense of this specimen's treatment or condition label: therapeutic diphenylcyclopropenone sensitization with weekly scalp DPC. Blood at each patch-test visit was drawn before the patch test was applied. To be eligible, patients had to be aged 18 to 70, diagnosed with alopecia and judged suitable for DPC therapy, while pregnant patients were excluded. Unfractionated whole blood was collected in Tempus Blood RNA tubes, and total RNA was extracted from that blood. Reading from cysteine to phenylalanine, the CDR3 counts 15 amino acids. Of the read, only the CDR3 DNA is kept; its 45 bases are in frame from base 1. V is cut by 6 bases and J by 1 base, and the space between the germline ends is 16 bases.

The chain is encoded by TRBV12-3 or TRBV12-4 joined to TRBJ2-7, with the D gene not confidently named. The source material was whole blood, sampled in connection with sensitization to the hapten diphenylcyclopropenone (DPC). The source is a woman aged 25 to 39 with alopecia areata. Some clones in this sample may be carry-over from other donors' samples. The CDR3 protein is CASSTTYRLSYEQYF. The DNA sequence reads TGTGCCAGCAGCACCACGTACAGACTTTCCTACGAGCAGTACTTC.